Sequencing of this T cell receptor beta chain was carried out in a study of shared clonotypes between healthy human individuals. Germline lookup yields CDR1 MNHNS and CDR2 SASEGT. The V gene end was trimmed by 0 bases and the J gene end by 4 bases; junction bases not matched to a gene: 3. The CDR3 runs to 14 residues. TCRdb's table, derived via immunoSEQ multiplex PCR, lists solely in-frame clones and lacks some. The sample lists around 1,100,000 clones; about 80% were seen once. Sequenced material: memory CD4+ T cells from PBMCs. Subset here: CD45RA-negative fraction. The receptor comes from a man younger than 35 in good health. Some clones in this sample may be carry-over from other donors' samples. V gene TRBV6-1 combines with J gene TRBJ2-7; 7 positions agree with TRBD1. The CDR3 sequence: CASSEADRAYEQYF. The CDR3 DNA sequence: TGTGCCAGCAGTGAAGCAGACAGGGCGTACGAGCAGTACTTC.